The 17 T cell receptor beta chains in this list originate from one sample, sequenced in a study of regulatory T cells in long-lasting Graves disease (dated by TCRdb to the early 2020s). What the time point label conveys for this sample: persistent/refractory GD, antithyroid drugs over 5 years with positive TRAb. RNA was extracted from PBMCs in TRIzol for both TCR sequencing and RNA sequencing. Libraries came from multiplex PCR. The sequencer listed for this sample is Illumina HiSeq 4000. TCR beta libraries were built with iRepertoire HTBI primers and Arm-PCR amplification of CDR3 regions. Through fastp at Q25 and MiXCR, TCRdb rebuilt clones from the public reads, retaining in-frame beta chains. Every distinct CDR3 protein forms one entry, paired with its most common genes and DNA. The sample table holds a few hundred thousand distinct CDR3 sequences, of which 20% to 25% were seen once. The ten largest make up 7.1% of the sample.

The input for sequencing was peripheral blood mononuclear cells (PBMCs), taken when the disease was refractory, from a patient treated with antithyroid drugs. The receptors were gathered from a female donor with Graves disease.

The V and J genes are TRBV27 and TRBJ1-5; D call uncertain. The CDR3 has 14 amino acids. Between the trimmed V and J ends, which lost 4 bases and 3 bases, there was a span of 10 bases. The germline V gene has CDR1 MNHEY and CDR2 SMNVEV (reference sequence). CDR3 DNA sequence: TGTGCCAGCAGTTCGCAAGGGCTCAATCAGCCCCAGCATTTT. Translating gives CASSSQGLNQPQHF.

About this clonotype itself: One junction end disagrees with the germline gene, perhaps due to a read error. The CDR3 DNA is TGTGCCAGCAGCCGACAAGGTCGCAATGAGCAGTTCTTC. It translates to CASSRQGRNEQFF. The chain combines TRBV5-1 with TRBJ2-1; D ambiguous. Germline values: CDR1 SGHRS, CDR2 YFSETQ. CDR3 length: 13 residues. Supplemented by reference TRBV5-1 and TRBJ2-1, the full variable domain reads KAGVTQTPRYLIKTRGQQVTLSCSPISGHRSVSWYQQTPGQGLQFLFEYFSETQRNKGNFPGRFSGRQFSNSRSEMNVSTLELGDSALYLCASSRQGRNEQFFGPGTRLTVL.

This clonotype was counted ten times or more. The chain couples TRBV7-9 to TRBJ2-7; D uncertain. Trimming stripped 2 bases from V and 4 bases from J, with 9 bases between. This CDR3 is 13 amino acids long. The germline V gene has CDR1 SEHNR and CDR2 FQNEAQ (reference sequence). CDR3: CASSLSVGYEQYF. In DNA, the CDR3 is TGTGCCAGCAGCTTAAGCGTTGGTTACGAGCAGTACTTC.

The table lists this clonotype with a few counts. CDR3 protein: CASSIDSGSPGELFF. The CDR3 DNA reads TGTGCCAGCAGCATCGATAGCGGGAGCCCCGGGGAGCTGTTTTTT. This sequence joins TRBV7-3 and TRBJ2-2, with TRBD2 matching over 9 bases. V gave up 5 bases and J gave up 6 bases; unmatched junction bases: 7. Germline loops: CDR1 SGHTA, CDR2 FQGTGA. The CDR3 is 15 amino acids.

In this sample, this clonotype turned up a few times. V is TRBV7-9 and J is TRBJ1-2; 8 bases line up with TRBD1. With V trimmed by 5 bases and J by 1 base, 12 bases remained unmatched. Germline V gene lookup returns CDR1 SEHNR and CDR2 FQNEAQ (reference sequence). The CDR3 loop spans 17 amino acids. CDR3 in amino acids: CASSPPRGGQVNYGYTF. The CDR3 bases are TGTGCCAGCAGCCCCCCCAGGGGGGGACAGGTTAACTATGGCTACACCTTC.

The sample holds a few counts of this clonotype. The chain couples TRBV27 to TRBJ2-3, with 8 nucleotides matching TRBD1. Unmatched junction bases numbered 9, after V lost 5 bases and J lost 2 bases. CDR1 and CDR2 from the germline V gene are MNHEY and SMNVEV (reference sequence). The CDR3 length is 16 residues. CDR3 DNA: TGTGCCAGCAGTCCCGGGACAGGAGGGCACACAGATACGCAGTATTTT. Encoded protein: CASSPGTGGHTDTQYF.

The rearrangement uses TRBV20-1 and TRBJ1-6; no firm D call. Deletions cut 0 bases from V and 13 bases from J, with 22 bases between. Germline V lookup: CDR1 DFQATT, CDR2 SNEGSKA (reference sequence). The CDR3 runs to 16 residues. DNA of the CDR3: TGCAGTGCTAGAGATACCCCGGGAGTGGGGTTTACCCCCCTCCACTTT. It is translated as CSARDTPGVGFTPLHF.

V gene TRBV28 combines with J gene TRBJ2-2; no firm D call. Germline V gives CDR1 MDHEN, CDR2 SYDVKM. Deletions cut 1 base from V and 1 base from J, with 13 bases between. CDR3 length equals 17 residues. The CDR3, as DNA: TGTGCCAGCAGTTTATTTTTCGGACCACGGAACACCGGGGAGCTGTTTTTT. As protein: CASSLFFGPRNTGELFF.

The J gene is TRBJ2-7, the V gene TRBV7-2; TRBD2 matches at 8 bases. Germline CDR1 reads SGHTA; CDR2 reads FQGNSA. Trimming at V came to 5 bases and at J to 4 bases, leaving 10 bases not matched to a gene. The CDR3 sequence is 15 residues long. CDR3 sequence (DNA): TGTGCCAGCAGCCCCGCGTCGATAGCGGGATACGAGCAGTACTTC. Its translation is CASSPASIAGYEQYF.

V and J are TRBV4-3 and TRBJ2-2, with 8 bases fitting TRBD2. V shed 1 base and J 0 bases; nucleotides not matched to a gene: 1. CDR3 length: 16 residues. Germline-derived CDR1 and CDR2 are LGHNA and YSLEER. The DNA of the CDR3 is TGCGCCAGCAGCCAAGCGGGGGGGGCGAACACCGGGGAGCTGTTTTTT. Amino acids: CASSQAGGANTGELFF.

The chain links TRBV18 to TRBJ1-1; no definite D call. Germline assignment: CDR1 KGHSH and CDR2 LQKENI. V shed 3 bases and J shed 6 bases, with 14 bases lying between them. This CDR3 comprises 14 residues. This CDR3 reads CASSPQATTAEAFF. CDR3 bases: TGTGCCAGCTCACCCCAAGCTACCACGGCTGAAGCTTTCTTT.

This clonotype appeared many times. The V and J genes are TRBV25-1 and TRBJ1-4; 7 bases are shared with TRBD1. Losses at the gene ends were 3 bases for V and 6 bases for J; bases not matched to a gene: 7. CDR1 and CDR2 (germline): MGHDK, SYGVNS. The CDR3 contains 15 residues. The CDR3 loop is CASSEAGGGHEKLFF. CDR3 coding DNA: TGTGCCAGCAGTGAGGCAGGGGGAGGTCATGAAAAACTGTTTTTT. The full variable domain, rest sourced from reference TRBV25-1 and TRBJ1-4, is EADIYQTPRYLVIGTGKKITLECSQTMGHDKMYWYQQDPGMELHLIHYSYGVNSTEKGDLSSESTVSRIRTEHFPLTLESARPSHTSQYLCASSEAGGGHEKLFFGSGTQLSVL.

This clonotype was observed at least ten times. This chain connects TRBV6-1 to TRBJ1-6; 9 bases map to TRBD1. The junction had 2 bases not matched to a gene; V was cut back by 6 bases and J by 5 bases. Germline values: CDR1 MNHNS, CDR2 SASEGT. CDR3 length equals 14 residues. This CDR3 reads CASSRQGDNSPLHF. DNA for the CDR3: TGTGCCAGCAGCAGACAGGGGGATAATTCACCCCTCCACTTT.

As to this clonotype: An end of the junction differs from the germline gene, which may be a read error. This chain uses TRBV28 with TRBJ1-3; D remains ambiguous. This CDR3 is built from 15 residues. Germline V gene lookup returns CDR1 MDHEN and CDR2 SYDVKM. CDR3 DNA sequence: TGTGCCAGCAGTTTTAGAGGAAGCTCTGGAGACACCATATATTTT. Translation gives CASSFRGSSGDTIYF. The whole variable domain, remainder taken from reference TRBV28 and TRBJ1-3, is DVKVTQSSRYLVKRTGEKVFLECVQDMDHENMFWYRQDPGLGLRLIYFSYDVKMKEKGDIPEGYSVSREKKERFSLILESASTNQTSMYLCASSFRGSSGDTIYFGEGSWLTVV.

Ten or more counts support this clonotype. This rearrangement joins TRBV29-1 to TRBJ1-1; no clear D. CDR3 length: 13 amino acids. Germline V gene lookup returns CDR1 SQVTM and CDR2 ANQGSEA. With 4 bases removed from V and 0 bases from J, the gap between germline ends came to 9 bases. CDR3 residues: CSVVDNLNTEAFF. For the CDR3, the DNA is TGCAGCGTTGTTGACAACCTGAACACTGAAGCTTTCTTT.

In its sample, this clonotype was seen many times. V and J are TRBV28 and TRBJ2-5, with a weak D call TRBD2 (5 bases). Germline V gene data show CDR1 as MDHEN and CDR2 as SYDVKM. The CDR3 totals 15 residues. The V end was cut by 3 bases, the J end by 1 base, with 12 bases between. CDR3 nucleotide sequence: TGTGCCAGCAGTTTTCCCGGGGTATTCCAAGAGACCCAGTACTTC. As protein: CASSFPGVFQETQYF. The full variable domain, its missing parts supplied by reference TRBV28 and TRBJ2-5, is DVKVTQSSRYLVKRTGEKVFLECVQDMDHENMFWYRQDPGLGLRLIYFSYDVKMKEKGDIPEGYSVSREKKERFSLILESASTNQTSMYLCASSFPGVFQETQYFGPGTRLLVL.

This clonotype was picked up many times. The chain combines TRBV12-3 or TRBV12-4 with TRBJ1-1; unclear D gene. The length of the CDR3 is 16 residues. Trimming pared 3 bases from V and 4 bases from J, leaving 18 bases between. This CDR3 is CASSFGGDLLGTEAFF. CDR3 coding DNA: TGTGCCAGCAGTTTCGGAGGAGATCTCTTGGGCACTGAAGCTTTCTTT.